The 14 T cell receptor beta chains listed next were all sequenced from one sample in a study of preoperative IRX-2 immunotherapy in early breast cancer (dated by TCRdb to between 2019 and 2020). The receptor library was made with the immunoSEQ multiplex PCR assay. TCRdb carries this immuneACCESS record with in-frame sequences only. Its versions omit some clonotypes, under half of them owing to an unresolved V gene in the studies checked, with the rest unexplained. The sample contains tens of thousands of clones, 85% to 90% of them found a single time. Over 1.5% of the sample is held by the ten biggest clonotypes. The treatment or condition tag for this specimen amounts to: preoperative locoregional IRX-2 cytokine immunotherapy. The specimen comprised tumor tissue, sampled after IRX-2 immunotherapy. These receptors were taken from a human donor with breast cancer.

The chain joins TRBV7-1 to TRBJ2-2; D is undetermined. TRBV7-1 is identified as an open reading frame with a role that is uncertain. V lost 5 bases and J lost 6, with 10 bases in between. The CDR3 runs to 13 residues. The CDR3 region has the DNA TGTGCCAGCAGCCTCCGTCCAGCCGGGGAGCTGTTTTTT. Amino acids: CASSLRPAGELFF.

The gene calls are TRBV10-3 and TRBJ1-4, with D possibly TRBD1 on 5 matching bases. Germline V gene data show CDR1 as ENHRY and CDR2 as SYGVKD. The CDR3 is 15 amino acids. Trimming removed 0 bases from V and 3 bases from J, with 8 bases in between. CDR3 coding DNA: TGTGCCATCAGTGAGTCCGGGGGACCTAATGAAAAACTGTTTTTT. Its protein product is CAISESGGPNEKLFF.

V gene TRBV19 combines with J gene TRBJ2-2; D may be TRBD1 (7 bases). Trimming took off 5 bases at V and 6 bases at J, with 25 bases between the two ends. Germline values: CDR1 LNHDA, CDR2 SQIVND (reference sequence). This CDR3 is built from 18 residues. This CDR3 is CASSARRHRGGHPGELFF. Written as DNA, the CDR3 is TGTGCCAGTAGTGCTAGGAGACACAGGGGAGGTCATCCCGGGGAGCTGTTTTTT.

This clone appeared a few times. The gene calls are TRBV11-3 and TRBJ2-5; TRBD2 matches 9 bases. There are 14 residues in the CDR3. Per germline, CDR1 SGHNT and CDR2 YENEEA. The V gene end was trimmed by 5 bases and the J gene end by 4 bases; junction bases not matched to a gene: 5. CDR3 residues: CASSPNSGRETQYF. The CDR3 nucleotides are TGTGCCAGCAGCCCGAATAGCGGGAGAGAGACCCAGTACTTC.

This chain uses TRBV30 with TRBJ1-3, with a tentative D call TRBD1 (6 bases). The length of the CDR3 is 15 residues. Per germline, CDR1 GTSNPN and CDR2 SVGIG (reference sequence). Trimming pared 1 base from V and 1 base from J, leaving 11 bases between. The CDR3 region is CAWSEQGLSGNTIYF. DNA for the CDR3: TGTGCCTGGAGTGAACAGGGTCTTTCTGGAAACACCATATATTTT.

This chain joins TRBV6-1 and TRBJ1-5; D gene unclear. The CDR3 length is 13 residues. Germline V CDR1 and CDR2: MNHNS, SASEGT. V was cut by 0 bases and J by 7 bases, with 7 bases left in between. CDR3 residues: CASSEALGQPQHF. The CDR3 DNA follows: TGTGCCAGCAGTGAAGCGCTAGGCCAGCCCCAGCATTTT.

This clone was detected a few times. The chain is built from TRBV11-3 and TRBJ1-4; D is uncertain. Germline-derived CDR1 and CDR2 are SGHNT and YENEEA. The CDR3 is 16 residues long. With 3 bases removed from V and 3 bases from J, the gap between germline ends came to 14 bases. The CDR3 DNA reads as TGTGCCAGCAGCTTGGAGAAGGGTATCTCTAATGAAAAACTGTTTTTT. Protein sequence: CASSLEKGISNEKLFF.

The chain links TRBV1 to TRBJ1-3. TRBV1 is assigned pseudogene status. The CDR3 runs to 17 residues. CDR3 coding DNA: TGCGCCAGCAGCCAAGTCGGGGGGGCTTTTTCTGGAAACACCATATATTTT. Translation: CASSQVGGAFSGNTIYF.

This chain joins TRBV11-3 and TRBJ2-3, with 8 bases matching TRBD1. This CDR3 has 15 amino acids. The trim removed 5 bases at V and 2 bases at J, leaving 6 bases unmatched. Germline loops: CDR1 SGHNT, CDR2 YENEEA. The CDR3 protein is CASSPGQGVTDTQYF. DNA of the CDR3: TGTGCCAGCAGCCCCGGACAGGGTGTCACAGATACGCAGTATTTT.

The chain joins TRBV15 to TRBJ1-4; 7 bases fit TRBD1. V trimming: 2 bases; J trimming: 5 bases; junction bases outside the gene matches: 11. The length of the CDR3 is 17 residues. Germline CDR1 reads LNHNV; CDR2 reads YYDKDF (reference sequence). The CDR3 is CATSRKDRETTNEKLFF. The DNA for the CDR3 is TGTGCCACCAGCAGAAAAGACAGGGAGACGACGAATGAAAAACTGTTTTTT.

The chain combines TRBV30 with TRBJ1-1, with TRBD1 as a possible D gene (6 bases). The CDR3 spans 13 residues. The V gene's germline CDR1 is GTSNPN and CDR2 SVGIG (reference sequence). V was clipped by 3 bases and J by 3 bases, with 11 bases between them. CDR3 amino acids: CAWSKQGYTEAFF. The DNA for the CDR3 is TGTGCCTGGAGCAAACAGGGCTACACTGAAGCTTTCTTT.

J is TRBJ1-1 and V is TRBV19, with 8 nucleotides matching TRBD1. This CDR3 has 14 residues. Trimming cost V 5 bases and J 1 base; bases outside gene matches: 3. Germline loops: CDR1 LNHDA, CDR2 SQIVND (reference sequence). This chain's CDR3 is CASSWGQENTEAFF. The CDR3 bases are TGTGCCAGTAGTTGGGGACAGGAGAACACTGAAGCTTTCTTT.

The V call is TRBV11-3, the J call TRBJ1-2; D possibly corresponds to TRBD1 (5 bases). Germline V gene data show CDR1 as SGHNT and CDR2 as YENEEA. The CDR3 loop spans 14 amino acids. V lost 3 bases and J lost 7, with 15 bases in between. The CDR3 region is CASSFSDNQGGYTF. DNA of the CDR3: TGTGCCAGCAGCTTCTCAGACAACCAGGGTGGCTACACCTTC.

This sequence joins TRBV6-8 and TRBJ1-5; D gene unclear. The CDR3 consists of 15 residues. V lost 4 bases, J lost 1 base, and 11 bases lay in between. The germline CDR1 and CDR2 sequences are MNHGY and SAAAGT. CDR3 in DNA: TGTGCCAGCAGTTCACATGAAATCAGCAATCAGCCCCAGCATTTT. It is translated as CASSSHEISNQPQHF.